Shown below are 22 T cell receptor beta chains from a single sample sequenced in a study of T cell repertoires in cytomegalovirus infection. TCRdb re-called the reads through MiXCR, storing one row per CDR3 protein. This sample yields 630,000 or so distinct CDR3 sequences, of which less than 25% are seen a single time; 6.5% to 10% belongs to the top ten. Sequenced: CD8+ T cells from PBMCs. The receptors come from a human donor in good health (CMV status not recorded). Some clones in this sample may be carry-over from other donors' samples.

The J gene is TRBJ1-5, the V gene TRBV4-1, with D perhaps matching TRBD1 (5 bases). The V gene's germline CDR1 is MGHRA and CDR2 YSYEKL. Trimming left V 0 bases short and J 5 bases short, with 11 bases between. This CDR3 has 15 residues. The chain's CDR3 is CASSQDWGGYQPQHF. The CDR3 nucleotides are TGCGCCAGCAGCCAAGATTGGGGGGGGTATCAGCCCCAGCATTTT.

In its sample, this clonotype was seen a few times. The chain recombines TRBV19 with TRBJ2-1; no clear D gene. V was clipped by 5 bases and J by 6 bases, with 14 bases between them. Germline CDR1 reads LNHDA; CDR2 reads SQIVND (reference sequence). CDR3 length: 14 amino acids. In DNA, the CDR3 is TGTGCCAGTAGTGGCGGCCAAGGCCCCAATGAGCAGTTCTTC. Amino acid sequence: CASSGGQGPNEQFF.

The chain recombines TRBV19 with TRBJ2-2; D is unclear. The germline V and J ends were trimmed by 7 bases and 7 bases, with 16 bases remaining between them. This CDR3 comprises 14 residues. Germline V gene sequence: CDR1 LNHDA, CDR2 SQIVND (reference sequence). CDR3 loop: CASNSPRSGGELFF. CDR3 nucleotide sequence: TGTGCCAGTAACAGCCCGCGATCAGGCGGGGAGCTGTTTTTT. The complete variable domain, with remaining parts taken from reference TRBV19 and TRBJ2-2, reads DGGITQSPKYLFRKEGQNVTLSCEQNLNHDAMYWYRQDPGQGLRLIYYSQIVNDFQKGDIAEGYSVSREKKESFPLTVTSAQKNPTAFYLCASNSPRSGGELFFGEGSRLTVL.

In its sample, this clonotype was seen a few times. V is TRBV25-1 and J is TRBJ2-5, with D tentatively TRBD1 (6 bases). The germline V gene has CDR1 MGHDK and CDR2 SYGVNS. V lost 6 bases and J lost 5, with 19 bases in between. The CDR3 totals 15 residues. CDR3 region: CASRDQGSSQETQYF. As DNA, the CDR3 is TGTGCCAGCAGAGACCAGGGGAGTTCGCAGGAGACCCAGTACTTC. The full variable domain, its missing parts supplied by reference TRBV25-1 and TRBJ2-5, is EADIYQTPRYLVIGTGKKITLECSQTMGHDKMYWYQQDPGMELHLIHYSYGVNSTEKGDLSSESTVSRIRTEHFPLTLESARPSHTSQYLCASRDQGSSQETQYFGPGTRLLVL.

The V call is TRBV5-1, the J call TRBJ2-6; 11 bases are shared with TRBD1. This CDR3 region has 18 residues. CDR1 SGHRS and CDR2 YFSETQ come from the germline V gene. J gave up 2 bases and V 0 bases, and 4 bases lay outside the gene matches. The DNA for the CDR3 is TGCGCCAGCAGCTTGGAGGGGACAGGGGGACCTGGGGCCAACGTCCTGACTTTC. The encoded protein is CASSLEGTGGPGANVLTF.

This rearrangement joins TRBV6-2 or TRBV6-3 to TRBJ1-5; unclear D gene. The CDR3 runs 15 residues. V shed 2 bases and J shed 3 bases, with 11 bases lying between them. Germline CDR1 MNHEY, CDR2 SVGEGT. DNA of the CDR3: TGTGCCAGCAGTTACCCGTGGGATAACAATCAGCCCCAGCATTTT. It yields the protein CASSYPWDNNQPQHF.

The chain couples TRBV29-1 to TRBJ2-5; D unresolved. Trimming cost V 3 bases and J 4 bases, with 15 bases left between them. The germline CDR1 and CDR2 sequences are SQVTM and ANQGSEA. The CDR3 loop spans 14 amino acids. CDR3 nucleotides: TGCAGCGTTGAGGTACCCAAAAAAGGAGAGACCCAGTACTTC. Protein product: CSVEVPKKGETQYF.

At least ten counts were recorded for this clonotype. The rearrangement links TRBV12-3 or TRBV12-4 to TRBJ2-1; D not certain. The CDR3 loop spans 11 amino acids. V lost 5 bases to trimming and J lost 10 bases, with 9 bases between them. CDR3 region: CASSPGEEQFF. DNA of the CDR3: TGTGCCAGCAGTCCCGGCGAGGAGCAGTTCTTC.

The table lists this clonotype with a few counts. V gene TRBV7-2 combines with J gene TRBJ2-1; D ambiguous. The germline V and J ends were trimmed by 1 base and 0 bases, with 7 bases remaining between them. Germline loops: CDR1 SGHTA, CDR2 FQGNSA. CDR3 length: 15 amino acids. Here the CDR3 DNA reads TGTGCCAGCAGCTTAGTTCACGGCTCCTACAATGAGCAGTTCTTC. Its translation: CASSLVHGSYNEQFF.

This clonotype was detected many times. V is TRBV7-2 and J is TRBJ2-7; 11 bases agree with TRBD2. Germline trimming cut 3 bases from V and 4 bases from J; bases unmatched to any gene: 8. Germline CDR1 SGHTA, CDR2 FQGNSA. The CDR3 length is 16 residues. The CDR3 DNA sequence: TGTGCCAGCAGCTTGTTGGCTAGCGGGGGGAAGTACGAGCAGTACTTC. Translation gives CASSLLASGGKYEQYF. The full variable domain, completed using reference TRBV7-2 and TRBJ2-7, is GAGVSQSPSNKVTEKGKDVELRCDPISGHTALYWYRQSLGQGLEFLIYFQGNSAPDKSGLPSDRFSAERTGGSVSTLTIQRTQQEDSAVYLCASSLLASGGKYEQYFGPGTRLTVT.

This clonotype turned up a few times. In DNA, the CDR3 is TGTGCCATCAGTGAGTCGAAGGGCGGCTACACCTTC. Translation gives CAISESKGGYTF. This rearrangement joins TRBV10-3 to TRBJ1-2; D uncertain. V shed 0 bases and J shed 8 bases, with 7 bases lying between them. This CDR3 contains 12 residues. CDR1 ENHRY and CDR2 SYGVKD come from the germline V gene.

This clonotype has ten or more counts. V usage is TRBV7-2 and J usage is TRBJ2-1; 8 bases agree with TRBD2. There are 13 residues in the CDR3. Germline V gene lookup returns CDR1 SGHTA and CDR2 FQGNSA. DNA of the CDR3: TGTGTTAGCGGGACGAGCTCCTACAATGAGCAGTTCTTC. Translating gives CVSGTSSYNEQFF.

This clonotype was detected a few times. The CDR3 loop reads CASSPKTGELFF. In DNA, the CDR3 is TGTGCCAGCAGCCCTAAAACCGGGGAGCTGTTTTTT. The chain is built from TRBV5-6 and TRBJ2-2; no firm D call. CDR1 and CDR2 from the germline V gene are SGHDT and YYEEEE. The CDR3 runs 12 residues. V shed 4 bases and J shed 5 bases, with 6 bases lying between them. The full variable domain, rest sourced from reference TRBV5-6 and TRBJ2-2, is DAGVTQSPTHLIKTRGQQVTLRCSPKSGHDTVSWYQQALGQGPQFIFQYYEEEERQRGNFPDRFSGHQFPNYSSELNVNALLLGDSALYLCASSPKTGELFFGEGSRLTVL.

As regards this clonotype: A much larger clone lies one base from this, so it may be a read error. V is TRBV6-8 and J is TRBJ2-1; 8 nucleotides match TRBD1. Germline CDR1 and CDR2: MNHGY and SAAAGT. The CDR3 extends over 19 amino acids. After removal of 5 bases from V and 4 bases from J, the junction contained 19 bases not matched to a gene. CDR3 sequence (DNA): TGTGCCAGCAGTCCCCGGACAGGGTTGCGTAACTCGGTTTACAATGAGCAGTTCTTC. It yields the protein CASSPRTGLRNSVYNEQFF.

A remark on this clonotype: Germline and junction disagree at one end, which may indicate a read error. The V gene is TRBV20-1, the J gene TRBJ2-3; unclear D gene. Germline CDR1 DFQATT, CDR2 SNEGSKA (reference sequence). This CDR3 comprises 15 residues. The CDR3 loop reads CSARDFDKDVDTRYF. The CDR3 nucleotides are TGCAGTGCTAGAGATTTTGACAAGGATGTGGATACGCGGTATTTT.

The chain has TRBV4-1 and TRBJ2-1, with 8 bases matching TRBD2. J lost 9 bases, V lost 0 bases, and 7 bases had no gene match. The CDR3 contains 15 residues. The germline V gene encodes CDR1 MGHRA and CDR2 YSYEKL. For the CDR3, the DNA is TGCGCCAGCAGCCAAGACGGGGGGGGGGGCTTTGAGCAGTTCTTC. It encodes CASSQDGGGGFEQFF.

The CDR3 DNA reads TGCAGCGGAGGCCGGGACGGGGCCTACAATGAGCAGTTCTTC. This sequence encodes CSGGRDGAYNEQFF. The chain joins TRBV29-1 to TRBJ2-1; D is possibly TRBD1 or TRBD2 (5 bases each). The germline V gene encodes CDR1 SQVTM and CDR2 ANQGSEA. V shed 7 bases and J shed 2 bases, with 15 bases lying between them. The CDR3 runs 14 residues.

J is TRBJ2-4 and V is TRBV6-2 or TRBV6-3; D assignment may be TRBD1 or TRBD2 (5 bases each). The V gene's germline CDR1 is MNHEY and CDR2 SVGEGT. V lost 2 bases, J lost 5 bases, and 16 bases lay in between. This CDR3 has 16 residues. CDR3 amino acids: CASSYARWGFENIQYF. The CDR3 DNA reads as TGTGCCAGCAGTTACGCACGGTGGGGGTTTGAAAACATTCAGTACTTC.

This clonotype has just a few counts. CDR3 DNA: TGTGCCAGCAGGGGACGGAAAAACATTCAGTACTTC. Encoded protein: CASRGRKNIQYF. The chain has TRBV2 and TRBJ2-4, with D perhaps given as TRBD1 or TRBD2 (5 bases each). Germline V gene sequence: CDR1 SNHLY, CDR2 FYNNEI. The CDR3 consists of 12 residues. The V end was cut by 6 bases, the J end by 4 bases, with 7 bases between.

This clonotype was counted between two and nine times. The CDR3 loop is CASSRSGGHLETQYF. CDR3 bases: TGTGCCAGTAGTAGGAGCGGGGGACACTTAGAGACCCAGTACTTC. The chain links TRBV19 to TRBJ2-5, with 8 bases aligning to TRBD2. Germline V gene sequence: CDR1 LNHDA, CDR2 SQIVND (reference sequence). The ends lost 4 bases at V and 4 bases at J; junction bases unmatched: 8. The CDR3 sequence is 15 residues long.

This clonotype has a count of ten or more. The chain has TRBV6-1 and TRBJ1-1; D gene uncertain. CDR1 is MNHNS and CDR2 is SASEGT in the germline V gene. The CDR3 is 12 residues long. Between the trimmed V and J ends, which lost 1 base and 4 bases, there was a span of 4 bases. This CDR3 reads CASSEDGTEAFF. The CDR3 DNA is TGTGCCAGCAGTGAAGACGGCACTGAAGCTTTCTTT.

This clonotype was seen only a few times. This chain joins TRBV6-2 or TRBV6-3 and TRBJ2-5; D is unresolved. Germline CDR1 is MNHEY and CDR2 is SVGEGT. V was cut by 2 bases and J by 5 bases, with 6 bases left in between. CDR3 length: 12 residues. Here the CDR3 reads CASSYGEETQYF. DNA for the CDR3: TGTGCCAGCAGTTACGGAGAGGAGACCCAGTACTTC.